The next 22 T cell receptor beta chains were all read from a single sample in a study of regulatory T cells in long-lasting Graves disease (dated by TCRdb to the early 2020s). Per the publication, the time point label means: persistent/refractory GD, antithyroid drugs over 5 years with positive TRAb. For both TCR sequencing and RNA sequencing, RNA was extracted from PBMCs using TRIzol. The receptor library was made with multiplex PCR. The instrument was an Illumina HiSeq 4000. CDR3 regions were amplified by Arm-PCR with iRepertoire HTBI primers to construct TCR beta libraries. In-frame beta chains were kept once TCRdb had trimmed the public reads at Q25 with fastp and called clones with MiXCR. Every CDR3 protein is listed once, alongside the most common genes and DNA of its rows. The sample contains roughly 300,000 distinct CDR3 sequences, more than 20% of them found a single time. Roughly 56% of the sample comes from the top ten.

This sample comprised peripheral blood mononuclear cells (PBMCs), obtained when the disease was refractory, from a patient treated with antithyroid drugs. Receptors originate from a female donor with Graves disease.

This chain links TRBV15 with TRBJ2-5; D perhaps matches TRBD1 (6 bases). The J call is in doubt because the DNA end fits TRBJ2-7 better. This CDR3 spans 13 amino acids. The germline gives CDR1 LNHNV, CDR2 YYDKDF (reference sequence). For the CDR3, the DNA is TGTGCCACCAGCAGAGGCAGGGGCTACGAGCAGTACTTC. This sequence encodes CATSRGRGYEQYF.

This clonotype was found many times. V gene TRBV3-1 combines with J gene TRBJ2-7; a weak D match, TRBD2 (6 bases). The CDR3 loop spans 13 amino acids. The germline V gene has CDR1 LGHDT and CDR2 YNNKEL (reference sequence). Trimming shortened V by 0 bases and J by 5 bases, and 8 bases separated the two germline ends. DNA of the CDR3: TGTGCCAGCAGCCAAGATCGGAGGGACGAGCAGTACTTC. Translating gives CASSQDRRDEQYF.

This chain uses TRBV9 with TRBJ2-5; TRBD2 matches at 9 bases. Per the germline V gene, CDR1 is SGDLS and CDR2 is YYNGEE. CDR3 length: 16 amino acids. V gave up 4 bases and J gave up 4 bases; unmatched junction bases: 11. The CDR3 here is CASSQAGGHHRETQYF. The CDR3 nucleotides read TGTGCCAGCAGCCAAGCGGGGGGCCACCACAGAGAGACCCAGTACTTC.

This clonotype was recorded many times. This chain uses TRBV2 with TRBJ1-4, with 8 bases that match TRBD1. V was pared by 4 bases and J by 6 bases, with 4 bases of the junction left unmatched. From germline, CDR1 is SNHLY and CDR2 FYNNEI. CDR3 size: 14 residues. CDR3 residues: CASSASTGDEKLFF. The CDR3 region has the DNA TGTGCCAGCAGTGCTTCGACAGGGGATGAAAAACTGTTTTTT.

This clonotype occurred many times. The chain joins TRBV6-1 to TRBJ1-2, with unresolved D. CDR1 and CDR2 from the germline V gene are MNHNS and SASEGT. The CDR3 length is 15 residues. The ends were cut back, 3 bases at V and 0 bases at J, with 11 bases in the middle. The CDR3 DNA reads TGTGCCAGCAGTGAGGACGGACCAGCTAACTATGGCTACACCTTC. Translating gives CASSEDGPANYGYTF.

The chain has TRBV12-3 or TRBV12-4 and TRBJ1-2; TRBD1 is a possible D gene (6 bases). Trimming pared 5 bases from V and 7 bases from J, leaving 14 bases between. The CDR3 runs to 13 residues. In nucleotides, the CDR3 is TGTGCCAGCAGTCTAGGGGACACGGGTGGCTACACCTTC. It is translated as CASSLGDTGGYTF.

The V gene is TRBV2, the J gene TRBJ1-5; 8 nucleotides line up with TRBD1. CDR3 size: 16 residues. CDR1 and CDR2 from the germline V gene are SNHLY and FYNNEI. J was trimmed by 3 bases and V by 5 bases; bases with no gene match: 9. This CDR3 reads CASSLDRANPNQPQHF. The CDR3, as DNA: TGTGCCAGCAGTTTGGACAGGGCCAACCCCAATCAGCCCCAGCATTTT.

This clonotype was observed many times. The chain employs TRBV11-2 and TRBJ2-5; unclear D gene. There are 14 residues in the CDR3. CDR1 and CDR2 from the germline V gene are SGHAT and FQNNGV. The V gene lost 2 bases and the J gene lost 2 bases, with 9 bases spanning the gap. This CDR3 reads CASSLLGRQETQYF. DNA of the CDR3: TGTGCCAGCAGCTTACTTGGGCGTCAAGAGACCCAGTACTTC.

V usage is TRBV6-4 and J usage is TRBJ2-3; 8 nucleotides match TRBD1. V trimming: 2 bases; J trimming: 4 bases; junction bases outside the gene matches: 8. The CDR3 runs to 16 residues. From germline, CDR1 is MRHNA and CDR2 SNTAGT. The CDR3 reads CASSDVAGGSADTQYF. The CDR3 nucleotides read TGTGCCAGCAGTGACGTGGCAGGGGGCTCCGCAGATACGCAGTATTTT.

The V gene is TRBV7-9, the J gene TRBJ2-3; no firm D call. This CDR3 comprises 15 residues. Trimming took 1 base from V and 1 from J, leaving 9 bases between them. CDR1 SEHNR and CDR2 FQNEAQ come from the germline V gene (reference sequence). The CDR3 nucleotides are TGTGCCAGCAGCTTAGACGGTTATCGCACAGATACGCAGTATTTT. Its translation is CASSLDGYRTDTQYF.

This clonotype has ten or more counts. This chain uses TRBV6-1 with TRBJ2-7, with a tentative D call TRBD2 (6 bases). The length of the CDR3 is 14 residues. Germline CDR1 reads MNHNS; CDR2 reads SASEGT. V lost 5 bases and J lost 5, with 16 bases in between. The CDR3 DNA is TGTGCCAGCAGTCCCCACGGGAGCAACCACGAGCAGTACTTC. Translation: CASSPHGSNHEQYF.

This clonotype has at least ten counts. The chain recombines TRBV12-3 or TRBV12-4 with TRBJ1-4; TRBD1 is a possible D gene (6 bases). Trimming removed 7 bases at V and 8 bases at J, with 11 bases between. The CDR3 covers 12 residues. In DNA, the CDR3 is TGTGCCAGCAAGACAGGAGGGGAAAAACTGTTTTTT. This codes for CASKTGGEKLFF.

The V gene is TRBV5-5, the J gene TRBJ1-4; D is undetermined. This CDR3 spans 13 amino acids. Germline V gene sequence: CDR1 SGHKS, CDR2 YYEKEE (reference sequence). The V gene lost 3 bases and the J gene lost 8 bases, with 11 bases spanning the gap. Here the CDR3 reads CASSWVDDEKLFF. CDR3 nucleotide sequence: TGTGCCAGCAGCTGGGTGGATGACGAAAAACTGTTTTTT.

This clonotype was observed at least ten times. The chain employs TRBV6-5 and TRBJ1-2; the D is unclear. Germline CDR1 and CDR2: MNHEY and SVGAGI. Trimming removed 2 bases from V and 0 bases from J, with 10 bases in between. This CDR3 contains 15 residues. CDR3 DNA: TGTGCCAGCAGTTACGGGCAGTCAGCTAACTATGGCTACACCTTC. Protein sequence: CASSYGQSANYGYTF.

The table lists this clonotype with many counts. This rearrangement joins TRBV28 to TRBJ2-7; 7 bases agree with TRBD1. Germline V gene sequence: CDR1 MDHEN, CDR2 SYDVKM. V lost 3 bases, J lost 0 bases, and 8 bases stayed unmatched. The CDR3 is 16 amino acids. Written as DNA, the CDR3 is TGTGCCAGCAGTTTCCCCGGACAGGAAAGCTCCTACGAGCAGTACTTC. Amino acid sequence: CASSFPGQESSYEQYF.

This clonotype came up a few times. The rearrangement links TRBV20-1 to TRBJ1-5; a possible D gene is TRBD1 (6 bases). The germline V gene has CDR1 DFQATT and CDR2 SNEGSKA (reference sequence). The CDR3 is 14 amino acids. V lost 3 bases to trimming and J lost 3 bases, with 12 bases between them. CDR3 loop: CSASGGRINQPQHF. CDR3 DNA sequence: TGCAGTGCTAGCGGGGGCAGAATCAATCAGCCCCAGCATTTT.

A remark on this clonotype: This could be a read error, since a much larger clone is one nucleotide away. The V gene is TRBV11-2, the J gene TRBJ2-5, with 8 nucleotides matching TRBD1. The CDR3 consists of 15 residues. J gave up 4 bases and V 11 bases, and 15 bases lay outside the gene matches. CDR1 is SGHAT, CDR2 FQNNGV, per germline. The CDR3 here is CAGTPGTGVRETQYF. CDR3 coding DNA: TGTGCCGGCACCCCGGGGACAGGAGTAAGAGAGACCCAGTACTTC. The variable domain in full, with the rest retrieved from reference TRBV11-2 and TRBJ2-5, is EAGVAQSPRYKIIEKRQSVAFWCNPISGHATLYWYQQILGQGPKLLIQFQNNGVVDDSQLPKDRFSAERLKGVDSTLKIQPAKLEDSAVYLCAGTPGTGVRETQYFGPGTRLLVL.

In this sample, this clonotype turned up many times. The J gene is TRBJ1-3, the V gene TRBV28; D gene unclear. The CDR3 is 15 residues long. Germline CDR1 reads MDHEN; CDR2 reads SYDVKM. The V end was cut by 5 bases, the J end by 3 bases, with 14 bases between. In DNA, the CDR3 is TGTGCCAGCAGTGCCCCGCCCGGGGATGGAAACACCATATATTTT. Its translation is CASSAPPGDGNTIYF.

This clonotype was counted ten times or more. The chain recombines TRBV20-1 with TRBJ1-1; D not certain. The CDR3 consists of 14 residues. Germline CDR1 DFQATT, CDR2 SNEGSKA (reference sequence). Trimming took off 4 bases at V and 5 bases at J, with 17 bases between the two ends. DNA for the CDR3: TGCAGTGCTACCTACGAGGGAAGGGTAACTGAAGCTTTCTTT. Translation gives CSATYEGRVTEAFF.

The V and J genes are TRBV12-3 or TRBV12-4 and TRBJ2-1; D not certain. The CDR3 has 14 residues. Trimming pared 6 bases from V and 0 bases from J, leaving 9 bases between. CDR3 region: CASRADSSYNEQFF. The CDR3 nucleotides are TGTGCCAGCAGGGCCGATAGCTCCTACAATGAGCAGTTCTTC.

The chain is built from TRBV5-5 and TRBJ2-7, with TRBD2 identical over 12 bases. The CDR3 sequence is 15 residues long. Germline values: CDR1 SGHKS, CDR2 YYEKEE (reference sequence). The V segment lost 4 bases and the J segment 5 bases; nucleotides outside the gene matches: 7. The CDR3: CASSVTSGSINEQYF. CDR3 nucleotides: TGTGCCAGCAGCGTGACTAGCGGGAGTATCAACGAGCAGTACTTC.

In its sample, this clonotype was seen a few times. CDR3 bases: TGCAGCGTTGAAGATGGGGCAGCCGAAGCTTTCTTT. Translated, it gives CSVEDGAAEAFF. The chain links TRBV29-1 to TRBJ1-1, with D possibly being TRBD1 (5 bases). Trimming pared 0 bases from V and 8 bases from J, leaving 10 bases between. The germline V gene encodes CDR1 SQVTM and CDR2 ANQGSEA. The CDR3 is 12 residues long.